These T cell receptor beta chains were read from a single sample in a study of T cell responses to AZD1222 COVID-19 vaccine. Only in-frame clones appear in the TCRdb table, and some are missing; sequencing was by immunoSEQ multiplex PCR. The data show approximately 190,000 clones, about nine tenths seen once. The input for sequencing was peripheral blood, taken on day 0 of AZD1222 vaccination. These TCRs come from an adult in good health. Each CDR3 is given with its conserved first and last residue. Each record gives: CDR3 DNA, CDR3 protein, V gene, D gene, J gene, clone size. D genes are given only for firm matches. Not all rows give a size; the values are once, few, many and, for expanded clones, a class.

CDR3nt: TGTGCCACCAGGGGGGGACAGGGAATGGGGACTGAAGCTTTCTTT; CDR3aa: CATRGGQGMGTEAFF; v_gene: TRBV24-1; d_gene: TRBD1; j_gene: TRBJ1-1; abundance: -
CDR3nt: TGTGCCAGCAGCCGAGTACCTAGCGGGAGTTGGGAGCAGTACTTC; CDR3aa: CASSRVPSGSWEQYF; v_gene: TRBV3-1/TRBV3-2; d_gene: TRBD2; j_gene: TRBJ2-7; abundance: -
CDR3nt: TGTGCCAGCAGCTTATTAGGTCGCAGAGGTTTAGAGACCCAGTACTTC; CDR3aa: CASSLLGRRGLETQYF; v_gene: TRBV7-2; d_gene: -; j_gene: TRBJ2-5; abundance: once
CDR3nt: TGTGCCAGCAGCCAAGACCCGGGACTAGCGGATTACAATGAGCAGTTCTTC; CDR3aa: CASSQDPGLADYNEQFF; v_gene: TRBV3-1/TRBV3-2; d_gene: TRBD2; j_gene: TRBJ2-1; abundance: -
CDR3nt: TGCGCCAGCAGCCAAGTAATCGGCAGCTCGCCGTCTGAAGCTTTCTTT; CDR3aa: CASSQVIGSSPSEAFF; v_gene: TRBV4-1; d_gene: -; j_gene: TRBJ1-1; abundance: few
CDR3nt: TGTGCCAGCAGCGAAGGGGGACTAGCGGAGACCCAGTACTTC; CDR3aa: CASSEGGLAETQYF; v_gene: TRBV5-6; d_gene: TRBD2; j_gene: TRBJ2-5; abundance: -
CDR3nt: TGTGCCAGTGGGATAGGGGATACGCAGTATTTT; CDR3aa: CASGIGDTQYF; v_gene: TRBV19; d_gene: -; j_gene: TRBJ2-3; abundance: -
CDR3nt: TGTGCCAGCAGCCCTAGTTATGCGGGTCAGCCCCAGCATTTT; CDR3aa: CASSPSYAGQPQHF; v_gene: TRBV7-2; d_gene: -; j_gene: TRBJ1-5; abundance: -
CDR3nt: TGTGCCAGCAGCTATGAGAAAGGACAGAGAAATGGCTACACCTTC; CDR3aa: CASSYEKGQRNGYTF; v_gene: TRBV6-5; d_gene: -; j_gene: TRBJ1-2; abundance: -
CDR3nt: TGCGCCAGCAGCCAAGATACGCGGGGGGCTGCCACGCAGTATTTT; CDR3aa: CASSQDTRGAATQYF; v_gene: TRBV4-3; d_gene: TRBD2; j_gene: TRBJ2-3; abundance: -
CDR3nt: TGTGCCAGCAGTTACTCGATTTGGTCAGGGGAACGGGAAGCTTTCTTT; CDR3aa: CASSYSIWSGEREAFF; v_gene: TRBV6-6; d_gene: -; j_gene: TRBJ1-1; abundance: -
CDR3nt: TGCAGCGTTGGGACAGCGCATAATTCACCCCTCCACTTT; CDR3aa: CSVGTAHNSPLHF; v_gene: TRBV29-1; d_gene: -; j_gene: TRBJ1-6; abundance: once
CDR3nt: TGTGCCAGCAGCACAGGGTTGTCTAATGAAAAACTGTTTTTT; CDR3aa: CASSTGLSNEKLFF; v_gene: TRBV27; d_gene: -; j_gene: TRBJ1-4; abundance: -
CDR3nt: TGTGCCAGCAGCCGTCTGTCGGGATCGACAGGTAATGAGCAGTTCTTC; CDR3aa: CASSRLSGSTGNEQFF; v_gene: TRBV7-6; d_gene: -; j_gene: TRBJ2-1; abundance: once
CDR3nt: TGTGCCAGCAGCCGGCTAGCGGGAGTTGACAAAAACATTCAGTACTTC; CDR3aa: CASSRLAGVDKNIQYF; v_gene: TRBV4-2; d_gene: TRBD2; j_gene: TRBJ2-4; abundance: few
CDR3nt: TGTGCCAGCAGACCAGGGACGGCAACTAATGAAAAACTGTTTTTT; CDR3aa: CASRPGTATNEKLFF; v_gene: TRBV5-4; d_gene: -; j_gene: TRBJ1-4; abundance: -
CDR3nt: TGTGCCAGTAGGAGGCCGAACACTGAAGCTTTCTTT; CDR3aa: CASRRPNTEAFF; v_gene: TRBV19; d_gene: -; j_gene: TRBJ1-1; abundance: -
CDR3nt: TGCGCCAGCAGCCGGGGCGGGGCAGACTCCTACAATGAGCAGTTCTTC; CDR3aa: CASSRGGADSYNEQFF; v_gene: TRBV5-1; d_gene: -; j_gene: TRBJ2-1; abundance: -
CDR3nt: TGTGCCAGCAGTGAAGCGGGACAGAAAAACTATGGCTACACCTTC; CDR3aa: CASSEAGQKNYGYTF; v_gene: TRBV2; d_gene: TRBD1; j_gene: TRBJ1-2; abundance: -
CDR3nt: TGTGCCAGCAGCTTGGGAGTACTGGGAGACAGCTCCTACGAGCAGTACTTC; CDR3aa: CASSLGVLGDSSYEQYF; v_gene: TRBV5-8; d_gene: -; j_gene: TRBJ2-7; abundance: -
CDR3nt: TGTGCCAGCAGCTCAGGGAACATAGTTGTTGCGAACACTGAAGCTTTCTTT; CDR3aa: CASSSGNIVVANTEAFF; v_gene: TRBV7-6; d_gene: -; j_gene: TRBJ1-1; abundance: once
CDR3nt: TGTGCCAGCAGCTTAGGCAACGTAAATTCACCCCTCCACTTT; CDR3aa: CASSLGNVNSPLHF; v_gene: TRBV11-2; d_gene: -; j_gene: TRBJ1-6; abundance: -
CDR3nt: TGTGCCAGCAGCTTGCCCCGACAGATTAACTATGGCTACACCTTC; CDR3aa: CASSLPRQINYGYTF; v_gene: TRBV5-6; d_gene: -; j_gene: TRBJ1-2; abundance: -
CDR3nt: TGTGCCAGCACCCACGGGCAGCTGTACGAGCAGTACTTC; CDR3aa: CASTHGQLYEQYF; v_gene: TRBV28; d_gene: -; j_gene: TRBJ2-7; abundance: -
CDR3nt: TGTGCCAGCAGCTTAGATCAAGGTGGTAGCCACGGGCAAGCCTACGAGCAGTACTTC; CDR3aa: CASSLDQGGSHGQAYEQYF; v_gene: TRBV11-3; d_gene: -; j_gene: TRBJ2-7; abundance: once
CDR3nt: TGTGCCAGCTCACCGGGCGGGAGCCAATATGGCTACACCTTC; CDR3aa: CASSPGGSQYGYTF; v_gene: TRBV18; d_gene: -; j_gene: TRBJ1-2; abundance: -
CDR3nt: TGTGCCACCAGCAGAGCCCCTAGCGGTCCCTACGAGCAGTACTTC; CDR3aa: CATSRAPSGPYEQYF; v_gene: TRBV15; d_gene: TRBD2; j_gene: TRBJ2-7; abundance: -
CDR3nt: TGTGCCAGCAGTGGCCCGAACTCCTACGAGCAGTACTTC; CDR3aa: CASSGPNSYEQYF; v_gene: TRBV2; d_gene: -; j_gene: TRBJ2-7; abundance: -
CDR3nt: TGTGCCAGCAGCTTAGCGCCGTTAGACATGGGTAACTTC; CDR3aa: CASSLAPLDMGNF; v_gene: TRBV7-2; d_gene: -; j_gene: TRBJ2-7; abundance: few
CDR3nt: TGTGCCATCAAGGAGGCGACTGAAGCTTTCTTT; CDR3aa: CAIKEATEAFF; v_gene: TRBV10-3; d_gene: -; j_gene: TRBJ1-1; abundance: -
CDR3nt: TGCGCCAGCAGCCAGAGGGACGCCTCCTACGAGCAGTACTTC; CDR3aa: CASSQRDASYEQYF; v_gene: TRBV4-1; d_gene: -; j_gene: TRBJ2-7; abundance: -
CDR3nt: TGTGCCAGCAGCCCCGGCCCCGCCGAGTCACACACAGATACGCAGTATTTT; CDR3aa: CASSPGPAESHTDTQYF; v_gene: TRBV7-3; d_gene: -; j_gene: TRBJ2-3; abundance: -
CDR3nt: TGTGCCAGCAGCCCCCGGGGACAGGGAACGAACACCGGGGAGCTGTTTTTT; CDR3aa: CASSPRGQGTNTGELFF; v_gene: TRBV3-1/TRBV3-2; d_gene: TRBD1; j_gene: TRBJ2-2; abundance: -
CDR3nt: TGTGCCAGTAGTATAGATCGGGTGGCGGTGGGCACTGAAGCTTTCTTT; CDR3aa: CASSIDRVAVGTEAFF; v_gene: TRBV19; d_gene: -; j_gene: TRBJ1-1; abundance: -
CDR3nt: TGTGCCAGCAGCTACCAACTAGCGGGAGTGCCCGAGCAGTACTTC; CDR3aa: CASSYQLAGVPEQYF; v_gene: TRBV11-2; d_gene: TRBD2; j_gene: TRBJ2-7; abundance: -
CDR3nt: TGTGCCAGCAGTCTGGGACTAGCGGGAAATCAGCAGTTCTTC; CDR3aa: CASSLGLAGNQQFF; v_gene: TRBV27; d_gene: TRBD2; j_gene: TRBJ2-1; abundance: -
CDR3nt: TGTGCCAGCAGTCTGGGGACAGGAGGGATTCAGTACTTC; CDR3aa: CASSLGTGGIQYF; v_gene: TRBV7-2; d_gene: TRBD1; j_gene: TRBJ2-4; abundance: -
CDR3nt: TGTGCCAGCAGGCCCAATCCTACCATTAACTATGGCTACACCTTC; CDR3aa: CASRPNPTINYGYTF; v_gene: TRBV7-2; d_gene: -; j_gene: TRBJ1-2; abundance: -
CDR3nt: TGTGCCACCGGGGACCCGGGAGGGGAAAAACTGTTTTTT; CDR3aa: CATGDPGGEKLFF; v_gene: TRBV24-1; d_gene: -; j_gene: TRBJ1-4; abundance: -
CDR3nt: TGTGCCAGCAGTTACACGGGACTCCAGTACTTC; CDR3aa: CASSYTGLQYF; v_gene: TRBV6-5; d_gene: -; j_gene: TRBJ2-5; abundance: -
CDR3nt: TGTGCCGCCGCATCGGGCAACCTTCGGGAGCAGTACTTC; CDR3aa: CAAASGNLREQYF; v_gene: TRBV6-5; d_gene: -; j_gene: TRBJ2-7; abundance: -
CDR3nt: TGTGCCAGCAGTCCTCGAACAGGGGGCACGAACACCGGGGAGCTGTTTTTT; CDR3aa: CASSPRTGGTNTGELFF; v_gene: TRBV6-6; d_gene: TRBD1; j_gene: TRBJ2-2; abundance: once
CDR3nt: TGTGCCAGTAGTATCCAGGGAAGCTCCTACGAGCAGTACTTC; CDR3aa: CASSIQGSSYEQYF; v_gene: TRBV19; d_gene: -; j_gene: TRBJ2-7; abundance: -